These T cell receptor beta chains were read from a single sample in a study of T cells in Graves' hyperthyroidism and ophthalmopathy. MiXCR, run by TCRdb on the multiplex PCR reads, gives a single entry per CDR3 protein. Found here are 400,000 to 500,000 distinct CDR3 sequences, around 15% of them singletons; the top ten hold about 17%. What was sequenced was blood. The receptor source for this set is a woman aged 18-35 years with Graves' hyperthyroidism. Each CDR3 is given without its conserved first and last residue. Expanded clones get a size class; other rows say once, few or many, or leave the size out.

cdr3_aa	clone_size	v_call	j_call
ASSFTETTYGYT	many	TRBV11-2	TRBJ1-2
ASSPRLAGVETQY	many	TRBV27	TRBJ2-5
ASGQSLKSSGANVLT	many	TRBV12-3/TRBV12-4	TRBJ2-6
ASSVLQGENEKLF	many	TRBV6-1	TRBJ1-4
ATSDLPSSANEQF	.	TRBV24-1	TRBJ2-1
ASSEYGDTQY	many	TRBV2	TRBJ2-3
SARQATGANVLT	few	TRBV29-1	TRBJ2-6
ASGWTSSNQPQH	many	TRBV12-3/TRBV12-4	TRBJ1-5
ASSRRDRDFSVALH	many	TRBV9	TRBJ1-6
ASSIRGHGGELF	.	TRBV19	TRBJ2-2
ASSFREVVTGELF	many	TRBV27	TRBJ2-2
ASSLGGEESPLH	many	TRBV6-1	TRBJ1-6
AWSALRGLGETQY	many	TRBV30	TRBJ2-5
ASSLYLQGNRAF	many	TRBV11-2	TRBJ1-1
AWSGGTVDQPQH	.	TRBV30	TRBJ1-5
SARALSGRTYNEQF	many	TRBV20-1	TRBJ2-1
AISEQLAGDSEQF	.	TRBV10-3	TRBJ2-1
ASSYISPNEQF	many	TRBV12-3/TRBV12-4	TRBJ2-1
ASSGDGGWQPQH	many	TRBV2	TRBJ1-5
ASSPRDRGAYTEAF	few	TRBV7-3	TRBJ1-1
ATSAGVAGYYEQY	many	TRBV24-1	TRBJ2-7
ASSIGVGNQPQH	many	TRBV13	TRBJ1-5
SVVPGQGPYEQY	.	TRBV29-1	TRBJ2-7
ASSIRQGPEGYT	few	TRBV7-9	TRBJ1-2
ASTPRTGEGRGTGAF	few	TRBV5-8	TRBJ1-1
ASSFPQANTEAF	many	TRBV19	TRBJ1-1
ASSIGSSGNTIY	.	TRBV19	TRBJ1-3
ASSREGQGEQF	many	TRBV3-1	TRBJ2-1
ASSYLTSGLGAQY	.	TRBV6-5	TRBJ2-5
ATSDGKNYGYT	few	TRBV24-1	TRBJ1-2
SVEGREGFGYT	many	TRBV29-1	TRBJ1-2
ASSPIWQWETQY	.	TRBV18	TRBJ2-5
ASTRGGGYT	few	TRBV6-1	TRBJ1-2
ASSLASSQETQY	many	TRBV11-2	TRBJ2-5
ASSLVVRGGSEQF	many	TRBV12-3/TRBV12-4	TRBJ2-1
ASSLRQSSGANVLT	many	TRBV12-3/TRBV12-4	TRBJ2-6
ASKTSGRGWSDTQY	many	TRBV6-2/TRBV6-3	TRBJ2-3
ASSHPGQGHEQF	many	TRBV3-1	TRBJ2-1
ASLRLNTEAF	many	TRBV13	TRBJ1-1
AWSGPSHQPQH	.	TRBV30	TRBJ1-5
ASSWTSVGSTPGELF	few	TRBV18	TRBJ2-2
ASSLRASWETQY	many	TRBV12-3/TRBV12-4	TRBJ2-5
ASNETPTVGYNEQF	many	TRBV5-1	TRBJ2-1
ASRVTSGRGNEQF	many	TRBV27	TRBJ2-1
ASRDSGLYNEQF	few	TRBV6-1	TRBJ2-1
ASSLMGQGNTEAF	.	TRBV27	TRBJ1-1
ASARRDSHTEAF	many	TRBV27	TRBJ1-1
SAGDPDQPQH	.	TRBV20-1	TRBJ1-5
ASSGRGVNIDGYT	many	TRBV25-1	TRBJ1-2
ASSGRGHTEAF	many	TRBV28	TRBJ1-1
AWSGGQGRLNTEAF	many	TRBV30	TRBJ1-1
ATSRDPGSYNEQF	.	TRBV15	TRBJ2-1
ASRPPRQGATLSDTGELF	many	TRBV11-2	TRBJ2-2
ASSLGLAENQY	.	TRBV5-1	TRBJ2-4
ASTMELAGALGGTDTQY	many	TRBV2	TRBJ2-3